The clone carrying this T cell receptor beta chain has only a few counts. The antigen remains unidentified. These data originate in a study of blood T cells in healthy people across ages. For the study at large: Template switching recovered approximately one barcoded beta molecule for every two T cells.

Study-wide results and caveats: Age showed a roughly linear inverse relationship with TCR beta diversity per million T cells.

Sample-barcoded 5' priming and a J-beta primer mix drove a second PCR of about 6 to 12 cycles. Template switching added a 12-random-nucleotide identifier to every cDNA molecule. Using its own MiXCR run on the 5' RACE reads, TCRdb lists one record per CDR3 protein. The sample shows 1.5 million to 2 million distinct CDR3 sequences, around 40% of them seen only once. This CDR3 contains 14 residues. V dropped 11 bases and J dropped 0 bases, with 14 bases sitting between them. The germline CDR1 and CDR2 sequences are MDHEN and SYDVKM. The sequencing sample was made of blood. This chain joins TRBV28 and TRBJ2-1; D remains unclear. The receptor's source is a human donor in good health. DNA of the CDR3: TGTGCCGCCCTGGGTCCACTCTCCTACAATGAGCAGTTCTTC. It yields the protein CAALGPLSYNEQFF.